This paragraph reports one TCR beta chain. The sample is drawn from a study of blood T cell repertoires in COVID-19. About the study: Some COVID-19 samples were acute and others convalescent; all came from the United States, Italy and Spain. From T cells, B-cell-depleted T cells, or PBMCs came the material, which was cDNA or gDNA.

Source study methods: Reference gene primer amplification yielded estimated nucleated cell counts. Sequencing used immunoSEQ multiplex PCR; TCRdb keeps in-frame clones, though not all of them. From that table come the V and J calls and clone size; the DNA was used to work out D and trimming. The table has more than 130,000 clones, about nine tenths seen once. The V gene end was trimmed by 2 bases and the J gene end by 5 bases; junction bases not matched to a gene: 2. The V gene's germline CDR1 is SEHNR and CDR2 FQNEAQ (reference sequence). CDR3 size: 14 residues. Sequencing was carried out using peripheral blood. The clonotype comes from a man between 50 and 59 years old with active or convalescent COVID-19. The genes are TRBV7-9 and TRBJ2-1, with 8 bases lining up with TRBD2. The CDR3: CASSLHGGDNEQFF. CDR3 nucleotides: TGTGCCAGCAGCTTACACGGGGGGGACAATGAGCAGTTCTTC.